A selection of T cell receptor beta chains follows, all from one sample in a study of cytomegalovirus exposure and HLA in healthy donors. TCRdb's table, derived via immunoSEQ multiplex PCR, lists solely in-frame clones and lacks some. The repertoire holds roughly 69,000 clones, with 60% to 85% as singletons. The sequenced material came from PBMCs. The receptors were gathered from a man between 18 and 35 years old in good health and CMV-seronegative. Both conserved end residues are trimmed from each CDR3. Rows give clone size only sometimes, using once, few, many, or a class for an expanded clone.

ASSSKNIQY,TRBJ2-4,9,NA,TRBV2
SVEESGGAWNEQF,TRBJ2-1,13,NA,TRBV29-1
ASSAGLRGETQY,TRBJ2-5,12,NA,TRBV9
ASRQTGGPLF,TRBJ2-1,10,NA,TRBV7-9
ASSFRTGHGVHNSPLH,TRBJ1-6,16,few,TRBV5-1
ASKLAGEGETQY,TRBJ2-5,12,NA,TRBV28
ASSQVTGGYDYGYT,TRBJ1-2,14,NA,TRBV4-2
ASTRTGDISYT,TRBJ1-2,11,NA,TRBV2
ASSLPQMTGNTIY,TRBJ1-3,13,NA,TRBV7-9
ASNRDRGAYSNQPQH,TRBJ1-5,15,NA,TRBV2
AWRSNGQGSEKLF,TRBJ1-4,13,NA,TRBV30
ASSEGGSTDTQY,TRBJ2-3,12,NA,TRBV6-4
QTYNEQF,TRBJ2-1,7,NA,TRBV7-2
ASSEARRLAGLPSSTDTQY,TRBJ2-3,19,NA,TRBV6-1
ASSFDGGATGELF,TRBJ2-2,13,NA,TRBV6-1
ASSLGSPDTGELF,TRBJ2-2,13,NA,TRBV7-9
ASTLDRGQGDTQY,TRBJ2-3,13,NA,TRBV19
ASSGDRDNQPQH,TRBJ1-5,12,NA,TRBV2